Detailed here is one TCR beta chain. The antigen is undetermined. The CDR3 has 14 amino acids. Unmatched junction bases numbered 6, after V lost 2 bases and J lost 6 bases. Germline V gene sequence: CDR1 SGHRS, CDR2 YFSETQ. With 60 Vbeta and 13 Jbeta primers, the PCR was carried out. The method was immunoSEQ multiplex PCR; TCRdb's version includes in-frame clones alone and lacks a portion of them. The sample holds roughly 200,000 clones, around four fifths seen once. This entry comes from a study of cytomegalovirus exposure and HLA in healthy donors. The study, taken as a whole, reports: Investigators reported around 150 TCR beta chains as tied to cytomegalovirus. TCR beta V- and J-gene trimming, according to a later analysis, was linked to a missense DCLRE1C variant. In a later analysis, compared with equally common non-associated chains, HLA-associated beta chains were more expanded. There were several of the most significant clusters that appeared linked to common viral pathogens in a later analysis.

The sample consisted of PBMCs. The V and J genes are TRBV5-1 and TRBJ1-1; TRBD1 matches at 8 bases. This clonotype was sampled from a man aged 35 to 55 in good health and CMV-seropositive. CDR3 DNA: TGCGCCAGCAGCTTTCAGGGGGCAGGAGCTGAAGCTTTCTTT. It translates to CASSFQGAGAEAFF.